The sequence of this T cell receptor beta chain was determined in a study of memory CD4+ T cells and cytomegalovirus serostatus. On this clone itself: Its antigen is unknown.

Original processing methods: Out-of-frame sequences were removed, leaving about 2,300,000 distinct TCRbeta sequences. Clones were sequenced by immunoSEQ multiplex PCR, and TCRdb holds only the in-frame ones, with some missing. V, J and clone size derive from that table, while D and trimming were established from the DNA sequence. The table has about 75,000 clones, approximately 78% seen once; the top ten hold approximately 2.8%. Study-level findings and limits: The CMV-associated TCR signature appears largely within the CD4+ memory repertoire. CD4+ memory repertoires contained about two fifths of the roughly 160 reported CMV TCRbeta sequences.

Trimming took off 6 bases at V and 6 bases at J, with 12 bases between the two ends. Germline V gene sequence: CDR1 DFQATT, CDR2 SNEGSKA (reference sequence). This CDR3 spans 11 amino acids. Single viable CD3+CD4+CD8-CD45RO+ cells were sorted as the memory CD4+ T cells. This sequence originates from an adult in good health and CMV-seropositive. This chain links TRBV20-1 with TRBJ2-7; D may be TRBD2 (6 bases). The material sequenced was memory CD4+ T cells from blood. CDR3 DNA: TGCAGTGCCCTAACTAGCACCGAGCAGTACTTC. Its protein is CSALTSTEQYF.